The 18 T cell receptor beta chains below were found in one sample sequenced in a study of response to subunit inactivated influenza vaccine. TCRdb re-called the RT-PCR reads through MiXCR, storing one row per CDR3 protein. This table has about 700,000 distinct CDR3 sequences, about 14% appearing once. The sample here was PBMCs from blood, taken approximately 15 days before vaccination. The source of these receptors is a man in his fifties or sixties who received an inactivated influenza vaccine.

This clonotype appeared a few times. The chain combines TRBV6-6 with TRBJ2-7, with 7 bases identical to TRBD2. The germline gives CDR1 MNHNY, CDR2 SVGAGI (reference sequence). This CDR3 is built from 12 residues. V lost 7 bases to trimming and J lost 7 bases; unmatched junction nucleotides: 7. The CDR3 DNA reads TGTGCCAGCAACAATGGGGGGGAAGAGCAGTACTTC. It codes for CASNNGGEEQYF.

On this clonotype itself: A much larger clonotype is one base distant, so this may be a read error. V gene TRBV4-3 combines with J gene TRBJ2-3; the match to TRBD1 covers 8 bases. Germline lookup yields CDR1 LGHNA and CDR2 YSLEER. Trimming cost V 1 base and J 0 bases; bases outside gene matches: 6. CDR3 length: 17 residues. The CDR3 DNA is TGCGCCAGCAGCCAAGGCGGACAGGGAGCTAGCACAGATACGCAGTATTTT. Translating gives CASSQGGQGASTDTQYF.

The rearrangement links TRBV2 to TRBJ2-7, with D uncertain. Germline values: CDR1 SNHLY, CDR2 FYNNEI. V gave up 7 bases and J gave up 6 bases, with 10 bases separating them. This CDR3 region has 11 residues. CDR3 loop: CASNERREQYF. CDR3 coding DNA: TGTGCCAGCAACGAAAGGCGCGAGCAGTACTTC. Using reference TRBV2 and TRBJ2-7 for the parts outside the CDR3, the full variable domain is EPEVTQTPSHQVTQMGQEVILRCVPISNHLYFYWYRQILGQKVEFLVSFYNNEISEKSEIFDDQFSVERPDGSNFTLKIRSTKLEDSAMYFCASNERREQYFGPGTRLTVT.

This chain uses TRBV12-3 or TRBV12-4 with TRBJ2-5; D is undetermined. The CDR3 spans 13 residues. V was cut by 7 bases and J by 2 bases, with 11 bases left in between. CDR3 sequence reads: CASTRTVQETQYF. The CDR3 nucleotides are TGTGCCAGCACCCGGACGGTTCAAGAGACCCAGTACTTC.

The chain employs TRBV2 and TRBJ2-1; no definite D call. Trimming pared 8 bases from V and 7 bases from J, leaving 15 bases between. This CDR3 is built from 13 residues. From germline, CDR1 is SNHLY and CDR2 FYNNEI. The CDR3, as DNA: TGTGCCAGCGGCCCCCCCGAGCAAAATGAGCAGTTCTTC. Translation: CASGPPEQNEQFF.

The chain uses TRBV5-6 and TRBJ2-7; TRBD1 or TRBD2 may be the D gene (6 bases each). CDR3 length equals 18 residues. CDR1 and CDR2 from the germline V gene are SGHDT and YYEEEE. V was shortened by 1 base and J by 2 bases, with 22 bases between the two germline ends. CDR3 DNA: TGTGCCAGCAGCTTGTCCCCCGGGGGCGCCTCTCCGACCTACGAGCAGTACTTC. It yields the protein CASSLSPGGASPTYEQYF.

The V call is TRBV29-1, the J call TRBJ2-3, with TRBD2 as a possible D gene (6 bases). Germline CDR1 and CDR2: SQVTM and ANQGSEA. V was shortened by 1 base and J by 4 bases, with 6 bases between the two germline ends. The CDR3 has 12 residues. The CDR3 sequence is CSVEGGADTQYF. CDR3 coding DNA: TGCAGCGTTGAAGGGGGGGCAGATACGCAGTATTTT.

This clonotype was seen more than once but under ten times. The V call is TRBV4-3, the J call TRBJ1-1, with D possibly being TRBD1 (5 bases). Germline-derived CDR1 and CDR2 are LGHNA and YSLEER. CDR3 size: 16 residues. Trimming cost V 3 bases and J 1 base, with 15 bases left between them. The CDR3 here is CASSHVPGRRNTEAFF. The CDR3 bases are TGCGCCAGCAGCCATGTACCGGGACGGCGGAACACTGAAGCTTTCTTT.

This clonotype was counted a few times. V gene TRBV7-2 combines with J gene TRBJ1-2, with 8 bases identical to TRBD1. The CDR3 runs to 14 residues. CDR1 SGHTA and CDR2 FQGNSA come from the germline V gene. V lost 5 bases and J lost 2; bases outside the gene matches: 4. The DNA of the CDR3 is TGTGCCAGCAGCGCAGGGGGCCTGAACTATGGCTACACCTTC. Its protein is CASSAGGLNYGYTF.

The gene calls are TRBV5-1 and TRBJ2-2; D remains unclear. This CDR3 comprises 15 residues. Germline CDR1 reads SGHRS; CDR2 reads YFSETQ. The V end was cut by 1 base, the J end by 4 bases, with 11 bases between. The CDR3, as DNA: TGCGCCAGCAGCTTGAGACCAAAAGTCACCGGGGAGCTGTTTTTT. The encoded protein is CASSLRPKVTGELFF.

CDR3 in amino acids: CASLAGGTSFEQYF. In DNA, the CDR3 is TGTGCCAGCCTAGCGGGGGGGACTAGCTTCGAGCAGTACTTC. The chain recombines TRBV28 with TRBJ2-7; 12 nucleotides align to TRBD2. The germline V gene encodes CDR1 MDHEN and CDR2 SYDVKM. The CDR3 totals 14 residues. Trimming cost V 8 bases and J 6 bases; bases outside gene matches: 8.

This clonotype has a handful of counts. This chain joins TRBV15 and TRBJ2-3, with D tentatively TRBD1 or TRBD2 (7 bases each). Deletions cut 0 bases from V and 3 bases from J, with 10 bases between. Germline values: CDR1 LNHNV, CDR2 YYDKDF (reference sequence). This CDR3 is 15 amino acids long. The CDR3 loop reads CATSREQGGTDTQYF. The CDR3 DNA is TGTGCCACCAGCAGAGAGCAGGGGGGGACAGATACGCAGTATTTT.

As DNA, the CDR3 is TGTGCCAGCAAGGGCGGGGCCATATACAATGAGCAGTTCTTC. It encodes CASKGGAIYNEQFF. The chain couples TRBV7-2 to TRBJ2-1; D is possibly TRBD2 (6 bases). The V and J ends lost 7 bases and 4 bases respectively, with 14 bases between them. The CDR3 is 14 residues long. The germline V gene encodes CDR1 SGHTA and CDR2 FQGNSA.

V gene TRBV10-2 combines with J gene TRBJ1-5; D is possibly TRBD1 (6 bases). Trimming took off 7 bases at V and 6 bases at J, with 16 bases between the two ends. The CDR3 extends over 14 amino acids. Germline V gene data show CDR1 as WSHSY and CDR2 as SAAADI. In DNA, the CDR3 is TGCGCCAGCACCTCAGGGGAGTGGGGTCAGCCCCAGCATTTT. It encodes CASTSGEWGQPQHF.

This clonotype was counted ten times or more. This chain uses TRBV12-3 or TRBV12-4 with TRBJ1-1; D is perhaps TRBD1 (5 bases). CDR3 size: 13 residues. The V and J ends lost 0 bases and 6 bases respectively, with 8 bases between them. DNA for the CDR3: TGTGCCAGCAGTTTAGCTGGGGGGTCTGAAGCTTTCTTT. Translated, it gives CASSLAGGSEAFF.

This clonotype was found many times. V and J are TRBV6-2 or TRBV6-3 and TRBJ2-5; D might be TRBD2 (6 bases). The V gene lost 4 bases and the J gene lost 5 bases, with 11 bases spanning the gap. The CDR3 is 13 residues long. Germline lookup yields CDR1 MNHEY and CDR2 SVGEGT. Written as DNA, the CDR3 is TGTGCCAGCAGTTGGGACTGGCCGGAGACCCAGTACTTC. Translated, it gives CASSWDWPETQYF.

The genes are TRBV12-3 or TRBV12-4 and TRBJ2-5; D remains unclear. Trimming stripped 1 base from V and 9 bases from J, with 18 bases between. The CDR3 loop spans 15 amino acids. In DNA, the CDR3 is TGTGCCAGCAGTTTAGAGGGCACTGAATGGGCGGCCCAGTACTTC. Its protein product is CASSLEGTEWAAQYF.

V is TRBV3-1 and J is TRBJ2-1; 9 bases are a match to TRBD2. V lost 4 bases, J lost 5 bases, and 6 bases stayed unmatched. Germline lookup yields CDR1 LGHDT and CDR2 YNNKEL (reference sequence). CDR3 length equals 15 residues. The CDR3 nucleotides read TGTGCCAGCAGCCTTAGGACTAGCGCCGACAATGAGCAGTTCTTC. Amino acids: CASSLRTSADNEQFF.